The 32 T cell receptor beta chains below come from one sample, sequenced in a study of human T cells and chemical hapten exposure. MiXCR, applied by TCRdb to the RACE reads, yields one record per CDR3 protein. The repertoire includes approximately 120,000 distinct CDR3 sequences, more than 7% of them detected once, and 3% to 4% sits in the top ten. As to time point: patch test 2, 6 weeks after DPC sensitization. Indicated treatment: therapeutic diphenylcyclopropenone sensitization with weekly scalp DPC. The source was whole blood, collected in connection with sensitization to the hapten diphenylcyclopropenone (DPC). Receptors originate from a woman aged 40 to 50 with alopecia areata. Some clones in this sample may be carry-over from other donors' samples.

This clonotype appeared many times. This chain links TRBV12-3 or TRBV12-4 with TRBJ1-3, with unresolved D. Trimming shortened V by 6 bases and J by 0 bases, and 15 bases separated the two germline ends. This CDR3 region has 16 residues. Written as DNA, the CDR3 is TGTGCCAGCAGAACGCTTCGGGATTCCTCTGGAAACACCATATATTTT. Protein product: CASRTLRDSSGNTIYF.

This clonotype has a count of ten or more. The CDR3 bases are TGTGCCAGCAGTGAGGGGCCCGCCCGGACCAGCGACTATGGCTACACCTTC. It is translated as CASSEGPARTSDYGYTF. The rearrangement joins TRBV6-1 to TRBJ1-2, with a tentative D call TRBD1 (5 bases). The CDR3 runs 17 residues. V was cut by 3 bases and J by 3 bases, with 20 bases left in between. Germline loops: CDR1 MNHNS, CDR2 SASEGT.

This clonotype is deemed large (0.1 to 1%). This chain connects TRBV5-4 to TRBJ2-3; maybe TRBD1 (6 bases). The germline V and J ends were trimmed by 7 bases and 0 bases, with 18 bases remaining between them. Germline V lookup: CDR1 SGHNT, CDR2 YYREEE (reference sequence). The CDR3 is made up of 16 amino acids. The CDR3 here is CASRVRGGLSTDTQYF. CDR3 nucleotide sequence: TGTGCCAGCCGCGTACGAGGGGGATTAAGCACAGATACGCAGTATTTT. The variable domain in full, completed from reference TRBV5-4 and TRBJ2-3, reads ETGVTQSPTHLIKTRGQQVTLRCSSQSGHNTVSWYQQALGQGPQFIFQYYREEENGRGNFPPRFSGLQFPNYSSELNVNALELDDSALYLCASRVRGGLSTDTQYFGPGTRLTVL.

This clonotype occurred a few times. The CDR3 is CASSPGPTF. CDR3 nucleotide sequence: TGTGCCAGCAGCCCTGGCCCCACCTTC. This chain joins TRBV6-6 and TRBJ1-2; D call uncertain. Germline lookup yields CDR1 MNHNY and CDR2 SVGAGI (reference sequence). Trimming pared 6 bases from V and 13 bases from J, leaving 9 bases between. CDR3 length equals 9 residues.

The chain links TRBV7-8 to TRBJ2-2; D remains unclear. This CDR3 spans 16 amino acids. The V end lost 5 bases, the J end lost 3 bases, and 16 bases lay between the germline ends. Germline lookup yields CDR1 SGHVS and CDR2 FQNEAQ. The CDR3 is CASSQRTPLYTGELFF. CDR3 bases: TGTGCCAGCAGCCAAAGGACCCCACTTTACACCGGGGAGCTGTTTTTT.

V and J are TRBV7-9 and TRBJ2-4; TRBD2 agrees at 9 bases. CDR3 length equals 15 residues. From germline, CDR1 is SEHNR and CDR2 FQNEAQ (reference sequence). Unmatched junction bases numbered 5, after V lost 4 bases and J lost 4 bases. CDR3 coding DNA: TGTGCCAGCAGCTCCGAGACTAGCGGTAAAAACATTCAGTACTTC. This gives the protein CASSSETSGKNIQYF. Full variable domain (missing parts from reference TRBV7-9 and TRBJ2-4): DTGVSQNPRHKITKRGQNVTFRCDPISEHNRLYWYRQTLGQGPEFLTYFQNEAQLEKSRLLSDRFSAERPKGSFSTLEIQRTEQGDSAMYLCASSSETSGKNIQYFGAGTRLSVL.

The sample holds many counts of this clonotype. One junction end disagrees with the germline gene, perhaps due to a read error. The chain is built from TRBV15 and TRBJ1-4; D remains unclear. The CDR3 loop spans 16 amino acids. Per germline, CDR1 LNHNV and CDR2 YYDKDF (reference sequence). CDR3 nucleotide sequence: TGTGCCACCAGCAGACACAAGCGCGTTGGATTCTTATTCCCAAGGTTT. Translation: CATSRHKRVGFLFPRF.

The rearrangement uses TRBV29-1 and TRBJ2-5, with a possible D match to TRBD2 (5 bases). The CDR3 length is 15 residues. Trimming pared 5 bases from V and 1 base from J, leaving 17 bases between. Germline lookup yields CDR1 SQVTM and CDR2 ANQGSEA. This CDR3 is CSVTPSGSGQETQYF. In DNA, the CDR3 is TGCAGCGTTACGCCTTCGGGAAGCGGCCAAGAGACCCAGTACTTC. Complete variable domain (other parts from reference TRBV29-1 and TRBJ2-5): SAVISQKPSRDICQRGTSLTIQCQVDSQVTMMFWYRQQPGQSLTLIATANQGSEATYESGFVIDKFPISRPNLTFSTLTVSNMSPEDSSIYLCSVTPSGSGQETQYFGPGTRLLVL.

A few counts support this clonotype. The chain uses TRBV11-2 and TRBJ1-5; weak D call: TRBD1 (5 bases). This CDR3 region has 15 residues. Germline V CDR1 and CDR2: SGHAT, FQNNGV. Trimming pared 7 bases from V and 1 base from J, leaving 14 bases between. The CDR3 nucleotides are TGTGCCAGCACCATAGGAGAGGGGAGCAATCAGCCCCAGCATTTT. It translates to CASTIGEGSNQPQHF.

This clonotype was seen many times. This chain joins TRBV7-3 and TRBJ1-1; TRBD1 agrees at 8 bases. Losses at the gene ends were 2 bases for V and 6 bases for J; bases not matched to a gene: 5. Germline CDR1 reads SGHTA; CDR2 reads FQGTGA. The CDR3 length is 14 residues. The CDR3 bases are TGTGCCAGCAGCTTACACACGACAGGGGCTGAAGCTTTCTTT. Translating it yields CASSLHTTGAEAFF.

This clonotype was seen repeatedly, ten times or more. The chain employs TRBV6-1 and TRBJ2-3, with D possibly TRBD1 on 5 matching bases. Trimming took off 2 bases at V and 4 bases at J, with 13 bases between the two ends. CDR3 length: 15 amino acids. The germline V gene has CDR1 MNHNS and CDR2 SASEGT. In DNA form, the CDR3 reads TGTGCCAGCAGTGAAAGTCGTCTCAGGGCAGATACGCAGTATTTT. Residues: CASSESRLRADTQYF.

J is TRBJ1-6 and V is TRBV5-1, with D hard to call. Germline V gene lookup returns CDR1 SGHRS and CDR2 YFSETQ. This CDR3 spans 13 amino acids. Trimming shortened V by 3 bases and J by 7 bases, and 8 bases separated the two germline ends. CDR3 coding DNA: TGCGCCAGCAGCTCGGATGGAAATTCACCCCTCCACTTT. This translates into CASSSDGNSPLHF.

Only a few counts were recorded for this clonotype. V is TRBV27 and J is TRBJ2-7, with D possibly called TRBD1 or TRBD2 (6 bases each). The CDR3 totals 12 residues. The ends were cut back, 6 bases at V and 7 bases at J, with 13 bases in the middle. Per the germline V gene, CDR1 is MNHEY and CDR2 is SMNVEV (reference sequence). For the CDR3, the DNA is TGTGCCAGCAGCTTGGGGGCGGGAGAGCAGTACTTC. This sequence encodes CASSLGAGEQYF.

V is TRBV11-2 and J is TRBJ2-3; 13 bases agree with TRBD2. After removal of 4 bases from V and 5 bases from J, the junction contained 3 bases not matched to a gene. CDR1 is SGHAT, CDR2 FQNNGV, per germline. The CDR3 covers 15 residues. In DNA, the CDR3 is TGTGCCAGCAGCTCGGGACTAGCGGGGATAGATACGCAGTATTTT. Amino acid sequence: CASSSGLAGIDTQYF.

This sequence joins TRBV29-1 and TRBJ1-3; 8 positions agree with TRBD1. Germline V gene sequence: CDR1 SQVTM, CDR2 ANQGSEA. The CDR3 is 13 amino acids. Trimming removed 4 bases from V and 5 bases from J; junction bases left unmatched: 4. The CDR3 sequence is CSVVGRGRNTIYF. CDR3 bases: TGCAGCGTTGTGGGCAGGGGGCGAAACACCATATATTTT. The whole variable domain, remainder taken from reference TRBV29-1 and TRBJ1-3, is SAVISQKPSRDICQRGTSLTIQCQVDSQVTMMFWYRQQPGQSLTLIATANQGSEATYESGFVIDKFPISRPNLTFSTLTVSNMSPEDSSIYLCSVVGRGRNTIYFGEGSWLTVV.

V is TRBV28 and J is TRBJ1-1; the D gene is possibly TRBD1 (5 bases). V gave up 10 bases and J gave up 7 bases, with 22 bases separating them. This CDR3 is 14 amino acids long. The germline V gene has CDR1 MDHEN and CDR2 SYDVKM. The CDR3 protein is CATVTPGAAGEAFF. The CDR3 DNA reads TGTGCCACCGTAACCCCTGGGGCCGCGGGTGAAGCTTTCTTT.

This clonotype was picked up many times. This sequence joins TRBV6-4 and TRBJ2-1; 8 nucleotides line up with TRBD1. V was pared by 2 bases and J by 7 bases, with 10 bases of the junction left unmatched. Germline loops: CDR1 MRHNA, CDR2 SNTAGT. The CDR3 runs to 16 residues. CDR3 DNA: TGTGCCAGCAGTGACACCTCAGGGGGCGCTTTTAATGAGCAGTTCTTC. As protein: CASSDTSGGAFNEQFF.

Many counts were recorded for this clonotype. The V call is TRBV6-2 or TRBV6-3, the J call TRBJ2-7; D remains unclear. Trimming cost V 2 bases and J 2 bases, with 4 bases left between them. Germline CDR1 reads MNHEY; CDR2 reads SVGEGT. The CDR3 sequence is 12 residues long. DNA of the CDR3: TGTGCCAGCAGTTACGCCCCCTACGAGCAGTACTTC. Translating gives CASSYAPYEQYF.

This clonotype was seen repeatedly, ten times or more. The CDR3 here is CASSDRTNEKLFF. The DNA of the CDR3 is TGTGCCAGCAGTGACAGGACTAATGAAAAACTGTTTTTT. V gene TRBV27 combines with J gene TRBJ1-4; a weak D match, TRBD1 (6 bases). Trimming stripped 5 bases from V and 2 bases from J, with 6 bases between. Germline V gives CDR1 MNHEY, CDR2 SMNVEV (reference sequence). This CDR3 spans 13 amino acids.

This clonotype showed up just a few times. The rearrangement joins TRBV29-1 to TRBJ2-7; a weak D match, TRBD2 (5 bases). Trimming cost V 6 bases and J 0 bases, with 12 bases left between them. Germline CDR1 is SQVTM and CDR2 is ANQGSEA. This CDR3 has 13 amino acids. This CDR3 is CSVGRRSSYEQYF. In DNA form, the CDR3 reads TGCAGCGTAGGACGGAGGAGCTCCTACGAGCAGTACTTC.

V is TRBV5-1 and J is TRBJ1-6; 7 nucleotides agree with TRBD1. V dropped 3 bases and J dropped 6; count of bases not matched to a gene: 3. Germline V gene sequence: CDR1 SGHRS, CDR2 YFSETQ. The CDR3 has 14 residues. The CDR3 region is CASSWGQLNSPLHF. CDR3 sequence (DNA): TGCGCCAGCAGCTGGGGACAGCTTAATTCACCCCTCCACTTT.

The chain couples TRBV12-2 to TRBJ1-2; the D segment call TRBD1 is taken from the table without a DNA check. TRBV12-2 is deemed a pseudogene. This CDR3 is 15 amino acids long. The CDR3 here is CASRLSQGPNYGYTF. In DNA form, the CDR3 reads TGTGCAAGTCGCTTATCGCAGGGTCCCAACTATGGCTACACCTTC.

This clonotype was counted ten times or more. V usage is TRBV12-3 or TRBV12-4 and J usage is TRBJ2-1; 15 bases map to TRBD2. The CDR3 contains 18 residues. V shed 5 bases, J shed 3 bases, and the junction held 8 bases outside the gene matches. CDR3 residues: CASSVPGLAGGSYNEQFF. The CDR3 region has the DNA TGTGCCAGCAGTGTGCCGGGACTAGCGGGGGGTAGCTACAATGAGCAGTTCTTC.

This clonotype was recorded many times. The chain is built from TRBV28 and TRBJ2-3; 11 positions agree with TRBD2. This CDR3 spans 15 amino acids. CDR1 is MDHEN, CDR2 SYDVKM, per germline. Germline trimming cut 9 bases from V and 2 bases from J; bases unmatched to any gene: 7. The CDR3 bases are TGTGCCAGTTCTCCTAGCGGGGGGCCCACAGATACGCAGTATTTT. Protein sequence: CASSPSGGPTDTQYF. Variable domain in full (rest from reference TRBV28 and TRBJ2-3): DVKVTQSSRYLVKRTGEKVFLECVQDMDHENMFWYRQDPGLGLRLIYFSYDVKMKEKGDIPEGYSVSREKKERFSLILESASTNQTSMYLCASSPSGGPTDTQYFGPGTRLTVL.

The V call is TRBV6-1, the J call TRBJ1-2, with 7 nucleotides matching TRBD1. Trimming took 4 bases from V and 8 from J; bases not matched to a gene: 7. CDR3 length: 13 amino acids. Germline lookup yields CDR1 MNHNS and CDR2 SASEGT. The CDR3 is CASSAGQRNGYTF. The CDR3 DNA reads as TGTGCCAGCAGTGCGGGACAGCGAAACGGCTACACCTTC.

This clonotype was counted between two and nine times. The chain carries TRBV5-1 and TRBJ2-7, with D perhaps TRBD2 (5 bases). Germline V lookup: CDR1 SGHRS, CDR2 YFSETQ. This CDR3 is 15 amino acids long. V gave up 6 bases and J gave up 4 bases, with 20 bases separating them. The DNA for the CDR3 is TGCGCCAGCACCCCTCTAAGCGGACTTTTTTACGAGCAGTACTTC. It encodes CASTPLSGLFYEQYF.

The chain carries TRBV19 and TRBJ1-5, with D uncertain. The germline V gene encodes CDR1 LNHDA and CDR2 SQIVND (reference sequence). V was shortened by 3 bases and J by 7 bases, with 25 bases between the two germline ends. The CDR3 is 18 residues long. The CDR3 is CASSMRTLTPLTLQPQHF. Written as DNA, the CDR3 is TGTGCCAGTAGTATGCGAACCCTGACCCCGCTAACTCTCCAGCCCCAGCATTTT.

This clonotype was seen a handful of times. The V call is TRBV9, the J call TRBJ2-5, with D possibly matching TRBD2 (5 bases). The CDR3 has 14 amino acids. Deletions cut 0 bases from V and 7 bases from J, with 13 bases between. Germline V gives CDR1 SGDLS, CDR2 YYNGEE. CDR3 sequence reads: CASSVVAQRGTQYF. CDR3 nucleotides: TGTGCCAGCAGCGTAGTAGCTCAACGGGGGACCCAGTACTTC. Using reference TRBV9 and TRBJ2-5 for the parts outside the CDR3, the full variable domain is DSGVTQTPKHLITATGQRVTLRCSPRSGDLSVYWYQQSLDQGLQFLIQYYNGEERAKGNILERFSAQQFPDLHSELNLSSLELGDSALYFCASSVVAQRGTQYFGPGTRLLVL.

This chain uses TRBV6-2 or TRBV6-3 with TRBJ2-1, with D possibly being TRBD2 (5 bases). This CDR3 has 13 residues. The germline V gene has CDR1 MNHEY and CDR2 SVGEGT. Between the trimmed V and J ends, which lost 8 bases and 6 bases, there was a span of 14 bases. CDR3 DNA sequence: TGTGCCAGCGCAACACTAGTCCCCAATGAGCAGTTCTTC. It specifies CASATLVPNEQFF.

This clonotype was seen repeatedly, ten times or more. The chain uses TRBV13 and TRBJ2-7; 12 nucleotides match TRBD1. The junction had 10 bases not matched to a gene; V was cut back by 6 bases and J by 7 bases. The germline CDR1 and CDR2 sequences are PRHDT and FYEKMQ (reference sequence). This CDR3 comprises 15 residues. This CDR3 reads CASSSSGTGGGEQYF. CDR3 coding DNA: TGTGCCAGCAGTTCCTCCGGGACAGGGGGCGGGGAGCAGTACTTC.

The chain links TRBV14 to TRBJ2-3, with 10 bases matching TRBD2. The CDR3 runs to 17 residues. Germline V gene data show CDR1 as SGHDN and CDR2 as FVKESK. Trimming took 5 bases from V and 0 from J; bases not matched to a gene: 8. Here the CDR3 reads CASSRDLAGASTDTQYF. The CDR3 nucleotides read TGTGCCAGCAGCAGGGATCTAGCGGGGGCGAGCACAGATACGCAGTATTTT.

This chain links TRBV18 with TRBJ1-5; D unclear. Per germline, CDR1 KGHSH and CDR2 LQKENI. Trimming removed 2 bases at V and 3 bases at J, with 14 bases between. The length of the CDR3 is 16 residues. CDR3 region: CASSPSSVIINQPQHF. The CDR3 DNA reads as TGTGCCAGCTCACCAAGTTCGGTGATCATCAATCAGCCCCAGCATTTT. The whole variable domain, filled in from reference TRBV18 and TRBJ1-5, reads NAGVMQNPRHLVRRRGQEARLRCSPMKGHSHVYWYRQLPEEGLKFMVYLQKENIIDESGMPKERFSAEFPKEGPSILRIQQVVRGDSAAYFCASSPSSVIINQPQHFGDGTRLSIL.